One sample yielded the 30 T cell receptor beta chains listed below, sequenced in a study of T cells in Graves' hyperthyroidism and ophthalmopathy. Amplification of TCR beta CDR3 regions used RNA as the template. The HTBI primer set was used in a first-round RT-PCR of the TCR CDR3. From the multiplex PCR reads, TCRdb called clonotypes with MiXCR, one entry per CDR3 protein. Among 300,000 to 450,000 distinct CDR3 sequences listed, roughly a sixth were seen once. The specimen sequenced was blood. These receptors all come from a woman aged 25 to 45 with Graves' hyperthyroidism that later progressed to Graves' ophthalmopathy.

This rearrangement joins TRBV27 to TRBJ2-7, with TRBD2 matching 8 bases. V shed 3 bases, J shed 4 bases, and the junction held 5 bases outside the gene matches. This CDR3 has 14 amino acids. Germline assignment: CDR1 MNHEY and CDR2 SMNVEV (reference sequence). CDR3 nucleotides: TGTGCCAGCAGTTTTACACCGGGGGGGTACGAGCAGTACTTC. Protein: CASSFTPGGYEQYF.

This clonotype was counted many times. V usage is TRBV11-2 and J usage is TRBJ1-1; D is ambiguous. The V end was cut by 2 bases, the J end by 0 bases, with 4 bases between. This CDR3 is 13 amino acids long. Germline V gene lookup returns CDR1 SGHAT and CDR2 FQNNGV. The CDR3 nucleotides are TGTGCCAGCAGCTTAAACCTGAACACTGAAGCTTTCTTT. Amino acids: CASSLNLNTEAFF.

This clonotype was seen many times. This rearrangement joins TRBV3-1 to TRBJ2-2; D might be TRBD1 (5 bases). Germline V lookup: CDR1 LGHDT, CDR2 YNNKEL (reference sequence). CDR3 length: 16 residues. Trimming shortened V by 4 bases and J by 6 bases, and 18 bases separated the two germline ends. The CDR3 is CASSPRGRVVPGELFF. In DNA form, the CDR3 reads TGTGCCAGCAGCCCCCGCGGCAGGGTCGTCCCCGGGGAGCTGTTTTTT.

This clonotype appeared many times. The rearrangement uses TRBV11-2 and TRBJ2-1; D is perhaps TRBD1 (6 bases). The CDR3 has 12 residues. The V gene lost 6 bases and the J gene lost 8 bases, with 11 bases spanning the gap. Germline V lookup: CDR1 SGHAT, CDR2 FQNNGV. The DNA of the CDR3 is TGTGCCAGCAGTTTTAGGACAGATGAGCAGTTCTTC. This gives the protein CASSFRTDEQFF.

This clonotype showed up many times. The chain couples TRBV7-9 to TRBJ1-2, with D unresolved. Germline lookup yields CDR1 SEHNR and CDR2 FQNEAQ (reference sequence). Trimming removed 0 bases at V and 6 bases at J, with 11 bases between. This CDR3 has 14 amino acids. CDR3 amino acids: CASSLATLRDGYTF. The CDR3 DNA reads TGTGCCAGCAGCTTAGCGACTTTAAGGGATGGCTACACCTTC.

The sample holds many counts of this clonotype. In DNA, the CDR3 is TGTGCCTGGATCACAGACAGGGGGCGTCGCTACGAGCAGTACTTC. It codes for CAWITDRGRRYEQYF. This chain links TRBV30 with TRBJ2-7; 10 nucleotides align to TRBD1. Unmatched junction bases numbered 9, after V lost 4 bases and J lost 3 bases. Germline CDR1 reads GTSNPN; CDR2 reads SVGIG (reference sequence). The CDR3 runs to 15 residues.

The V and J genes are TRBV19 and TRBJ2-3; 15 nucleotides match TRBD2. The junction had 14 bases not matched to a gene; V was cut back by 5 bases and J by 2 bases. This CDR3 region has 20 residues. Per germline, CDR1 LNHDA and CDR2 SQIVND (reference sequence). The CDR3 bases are TGTGCCAGTAGTCTCACCGGGACTAGCGGGAGGTCCCGCCCCACAGATACGCAGTATTTT. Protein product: CASSLTGTSGRSRPTDTQYF.

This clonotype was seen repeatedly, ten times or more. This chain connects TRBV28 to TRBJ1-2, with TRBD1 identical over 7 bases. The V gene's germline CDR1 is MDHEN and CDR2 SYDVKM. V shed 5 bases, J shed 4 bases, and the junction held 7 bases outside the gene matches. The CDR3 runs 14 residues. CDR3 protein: CASSTGQRSYGYTF. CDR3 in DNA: TGTGCCAGCAGTACGGGACAGCGGAGCTATGGCTACACCTTC.

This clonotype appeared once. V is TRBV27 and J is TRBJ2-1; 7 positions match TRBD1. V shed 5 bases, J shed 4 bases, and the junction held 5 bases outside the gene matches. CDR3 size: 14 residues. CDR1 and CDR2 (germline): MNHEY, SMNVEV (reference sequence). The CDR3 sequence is CASSTGQAYNEQFF. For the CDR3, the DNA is TGTGCCAGCAGTACAGGACAGGCATACAATGAGCAGTTCTTC.

CDR3 residues: CSASPGTGVGNTIYF. CDR3 bases: TGCAGTGCTAGCCCGGGGACAGGGGTAGGAAACACCATATATTTT. V usage is TRBV20-1 and J usage is TRBJ1-3; 10 nucleotides line up with TRBD1. CDR3 length: 15 amino acids. CDR1 and CDR2 (germline): DFQATT, SNEGSKA (reference sequence). J gave up 4 bases and V 3 bases, and 6 bases lay outside the gene matches.

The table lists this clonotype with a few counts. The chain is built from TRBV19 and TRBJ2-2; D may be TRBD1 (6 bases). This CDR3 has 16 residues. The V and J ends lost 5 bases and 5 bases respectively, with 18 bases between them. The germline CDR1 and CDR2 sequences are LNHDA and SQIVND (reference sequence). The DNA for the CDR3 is TGTGCCAGTAGTGAGGAAGCGGTTACAGGGACCGGGGAGCTGTTTTTT. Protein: CASSEEAVTGTGELFF.

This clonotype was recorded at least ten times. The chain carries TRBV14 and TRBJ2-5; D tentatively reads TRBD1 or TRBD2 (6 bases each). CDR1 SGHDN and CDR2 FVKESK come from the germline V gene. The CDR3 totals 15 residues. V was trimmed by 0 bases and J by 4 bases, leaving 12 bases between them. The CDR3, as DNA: TGTGCCAGCAGCCAAGATTTGGGGGGCGCAGAGACCCAGTACTTC. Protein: CASSQDLGGAETQYF. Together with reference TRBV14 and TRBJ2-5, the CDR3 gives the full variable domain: EAGVTQFPSHSVIEKGQTVTLRCDPISGHDNLYWYRRVMGKEIKFLLHFVKESKQDESGMPNNRFLAERTGGTYSTLKVQPAELEDSGVYFCASSQDLGGAETQYFGPGTRLLVL.

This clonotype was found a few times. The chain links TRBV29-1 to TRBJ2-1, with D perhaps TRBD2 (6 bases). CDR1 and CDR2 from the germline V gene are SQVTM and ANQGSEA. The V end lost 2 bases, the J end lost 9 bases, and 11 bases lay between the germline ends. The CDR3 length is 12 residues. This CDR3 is CSVERGGGEQFF. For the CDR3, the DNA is TGCAGCGTTGAACGGGGAGGCGGTGAGCAGTTCTTC.

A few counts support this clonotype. CDR3 sequence (DNA): TGTGCCAGCAGTTACCCCATGACAGGGGGCGAGGGCAATGAGCAGTTCTTC. It specifies CASSYPMTGGEGNEQFF. The chain links TRBV6-2 or TRBV6-3 to TRBJ2-1; 10 positions agree with TRBD1. Losses at the gene ends were 2 bases for V and 6 bases for J; bases not matched to a gene: 10. Germline CDR1 MNHEY, CDR2 SVGEGT. The CDR3 is 17 residues long.

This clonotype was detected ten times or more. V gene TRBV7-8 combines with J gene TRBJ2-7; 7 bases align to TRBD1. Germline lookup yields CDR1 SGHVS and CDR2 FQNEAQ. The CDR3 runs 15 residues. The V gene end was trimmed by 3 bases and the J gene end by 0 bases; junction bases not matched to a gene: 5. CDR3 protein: CASSFGQAISYEQYF. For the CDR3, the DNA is TGTGCCAGCAGCTTCGGACAGGCGATCTCCTACGAGCAGTACTTC.

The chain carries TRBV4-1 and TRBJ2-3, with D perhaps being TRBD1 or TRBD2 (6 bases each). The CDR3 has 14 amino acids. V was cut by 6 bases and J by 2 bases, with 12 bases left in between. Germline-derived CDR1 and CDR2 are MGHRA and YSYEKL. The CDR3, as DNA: TGCGCCAGCAGAGTAGGGGGGCCCACAGATACGCAGTATTTT. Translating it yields CASRVGGPTDTQYF.

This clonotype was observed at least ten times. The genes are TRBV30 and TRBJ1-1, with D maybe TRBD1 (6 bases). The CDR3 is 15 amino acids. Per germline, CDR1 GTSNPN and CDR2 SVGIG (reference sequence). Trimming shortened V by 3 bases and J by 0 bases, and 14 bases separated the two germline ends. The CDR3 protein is CAWRMYRELNTEAFF. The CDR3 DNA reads TGTGCCTGGAGGATGTACAGGGAACTGAACACTGAAGCTTTCTTT.

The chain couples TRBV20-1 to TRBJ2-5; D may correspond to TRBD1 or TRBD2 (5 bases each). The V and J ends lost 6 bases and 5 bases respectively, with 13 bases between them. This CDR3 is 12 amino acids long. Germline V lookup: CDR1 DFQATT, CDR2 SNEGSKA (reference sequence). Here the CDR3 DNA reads TGCAGTGCCTCGGGACCCCAGGAGACCCAGTACTTC. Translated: CSASGPQETQYF.

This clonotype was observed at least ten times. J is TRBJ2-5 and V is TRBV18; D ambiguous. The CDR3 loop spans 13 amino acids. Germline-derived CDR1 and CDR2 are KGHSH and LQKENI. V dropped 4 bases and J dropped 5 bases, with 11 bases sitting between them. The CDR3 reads CASSRSGTETQYF. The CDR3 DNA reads TGTGCCAGCTCACGGTCGGGTACGGAGACCCAGTACTTC.

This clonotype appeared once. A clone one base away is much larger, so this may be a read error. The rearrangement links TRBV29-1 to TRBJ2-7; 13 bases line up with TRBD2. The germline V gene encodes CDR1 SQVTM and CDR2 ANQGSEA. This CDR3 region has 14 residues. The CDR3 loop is CSVGGLAGTYKQYF. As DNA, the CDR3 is TGCAGCGTTGGGGGACTAGCGGGAACCTACAAGCAGTACTTC.

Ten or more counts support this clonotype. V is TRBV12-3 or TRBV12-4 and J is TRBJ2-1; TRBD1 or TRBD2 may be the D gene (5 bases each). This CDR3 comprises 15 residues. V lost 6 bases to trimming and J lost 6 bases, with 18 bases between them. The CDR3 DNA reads TGTGCCAGCAGATCCGGGACGGGGAACGGCAATGAGCAGTTCTTC. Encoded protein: CASRSGTGNGNEQFF.

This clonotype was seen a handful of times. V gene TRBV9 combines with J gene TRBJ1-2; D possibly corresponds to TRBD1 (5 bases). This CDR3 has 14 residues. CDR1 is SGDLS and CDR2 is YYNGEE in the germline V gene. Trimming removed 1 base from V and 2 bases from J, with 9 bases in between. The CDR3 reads CASSVSKGNYGYTF. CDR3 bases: TGTGCCAGCAGCGTATCTAAGGGGAACTATGGCTACACCTTC. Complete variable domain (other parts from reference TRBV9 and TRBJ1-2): DSGVTQTPKHLITATGQRVTLRCSPRSGDLSVYWYQQSLDQGLQFLIQYYNGEERAKGNILERFSAQQFPDLHSELNLSSLELGDSALYFCASSVSKGNYGYTFGSGTRLTVV.

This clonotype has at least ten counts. CDR3 in amino acids: CATSREQGALMEQFF. The CDR3 DNA sequence: TGTGCCACCAGCAGGGAGCAGGGGGCCCTTATGGAGCAGTTCTTC. This chain joins TRBV15 and TRBJ2-1, with TRBD1 matching over 8 bases. Germline CDR1 is LNHNV and CDR2 is YYDKDF (reference sequence). The V gene end was trimmed by 3 bases and the J gene end by 10 bases; junction bases not matched to a gene: 11. The CDR3 covers 15 residues.

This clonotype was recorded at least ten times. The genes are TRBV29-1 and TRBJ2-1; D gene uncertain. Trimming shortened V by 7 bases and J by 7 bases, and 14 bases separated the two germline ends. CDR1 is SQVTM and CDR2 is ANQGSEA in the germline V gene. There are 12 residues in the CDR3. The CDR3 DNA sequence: TGCAGCGATCGAAAACCGGGTAATGAGCAGTTCTTC. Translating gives CSDRKPGNEQFF.

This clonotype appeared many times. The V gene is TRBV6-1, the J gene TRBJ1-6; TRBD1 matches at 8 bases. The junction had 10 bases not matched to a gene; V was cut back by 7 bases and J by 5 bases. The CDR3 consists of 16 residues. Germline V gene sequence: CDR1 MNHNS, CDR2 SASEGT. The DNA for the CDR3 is TGTGCCAGCATCGAAGACAGGGGACTACATAATTCACCCCTCCACTTT. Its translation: CASIEDRGLHNSPLHF.

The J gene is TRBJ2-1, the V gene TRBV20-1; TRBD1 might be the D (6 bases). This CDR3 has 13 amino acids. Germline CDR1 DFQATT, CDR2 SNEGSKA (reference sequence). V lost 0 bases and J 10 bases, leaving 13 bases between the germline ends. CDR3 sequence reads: CSARDQGPREQFF. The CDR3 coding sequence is TGCAGTGCTAGAGATCAGGGGCCTAGAGAGCAGTTCTTC.

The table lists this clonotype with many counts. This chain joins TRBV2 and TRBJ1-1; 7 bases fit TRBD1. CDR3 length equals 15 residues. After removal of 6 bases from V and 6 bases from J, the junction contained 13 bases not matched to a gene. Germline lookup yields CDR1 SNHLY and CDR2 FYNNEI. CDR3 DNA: TGTGCCAGCAGCGTAGCAGACCAGGGGGTCTCTGAAGCTTTCTTT. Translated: CASSVADQGVSEAFF.

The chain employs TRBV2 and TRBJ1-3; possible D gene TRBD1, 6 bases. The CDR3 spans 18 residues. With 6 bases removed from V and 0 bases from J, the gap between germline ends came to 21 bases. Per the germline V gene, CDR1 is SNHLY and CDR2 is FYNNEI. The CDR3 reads CASRPRSIQGRSGNTIYF. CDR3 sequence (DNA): TGTGCCAGCAGACCAAGATCAATACAGGGCCGCTCTGGAAACACCATATATTTT.

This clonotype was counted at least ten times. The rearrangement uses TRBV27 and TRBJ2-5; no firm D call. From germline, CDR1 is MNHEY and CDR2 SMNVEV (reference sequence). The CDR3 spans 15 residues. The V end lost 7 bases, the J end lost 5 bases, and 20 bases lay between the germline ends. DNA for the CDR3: TGTGCCAGCACCTCTTTACCCCTTAACGGGGAGACCCAGTACTTC. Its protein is CASTSLPLNGETQYF.

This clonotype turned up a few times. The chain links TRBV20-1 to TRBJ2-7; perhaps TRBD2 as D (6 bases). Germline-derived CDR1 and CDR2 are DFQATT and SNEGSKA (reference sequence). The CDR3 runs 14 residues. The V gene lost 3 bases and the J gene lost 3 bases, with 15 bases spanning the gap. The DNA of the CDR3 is TGCAGTGCTAGTCGCGTCGGGAGTAACTACGAGCAGTACTTC. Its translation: CSASRVGSNYEQYF.